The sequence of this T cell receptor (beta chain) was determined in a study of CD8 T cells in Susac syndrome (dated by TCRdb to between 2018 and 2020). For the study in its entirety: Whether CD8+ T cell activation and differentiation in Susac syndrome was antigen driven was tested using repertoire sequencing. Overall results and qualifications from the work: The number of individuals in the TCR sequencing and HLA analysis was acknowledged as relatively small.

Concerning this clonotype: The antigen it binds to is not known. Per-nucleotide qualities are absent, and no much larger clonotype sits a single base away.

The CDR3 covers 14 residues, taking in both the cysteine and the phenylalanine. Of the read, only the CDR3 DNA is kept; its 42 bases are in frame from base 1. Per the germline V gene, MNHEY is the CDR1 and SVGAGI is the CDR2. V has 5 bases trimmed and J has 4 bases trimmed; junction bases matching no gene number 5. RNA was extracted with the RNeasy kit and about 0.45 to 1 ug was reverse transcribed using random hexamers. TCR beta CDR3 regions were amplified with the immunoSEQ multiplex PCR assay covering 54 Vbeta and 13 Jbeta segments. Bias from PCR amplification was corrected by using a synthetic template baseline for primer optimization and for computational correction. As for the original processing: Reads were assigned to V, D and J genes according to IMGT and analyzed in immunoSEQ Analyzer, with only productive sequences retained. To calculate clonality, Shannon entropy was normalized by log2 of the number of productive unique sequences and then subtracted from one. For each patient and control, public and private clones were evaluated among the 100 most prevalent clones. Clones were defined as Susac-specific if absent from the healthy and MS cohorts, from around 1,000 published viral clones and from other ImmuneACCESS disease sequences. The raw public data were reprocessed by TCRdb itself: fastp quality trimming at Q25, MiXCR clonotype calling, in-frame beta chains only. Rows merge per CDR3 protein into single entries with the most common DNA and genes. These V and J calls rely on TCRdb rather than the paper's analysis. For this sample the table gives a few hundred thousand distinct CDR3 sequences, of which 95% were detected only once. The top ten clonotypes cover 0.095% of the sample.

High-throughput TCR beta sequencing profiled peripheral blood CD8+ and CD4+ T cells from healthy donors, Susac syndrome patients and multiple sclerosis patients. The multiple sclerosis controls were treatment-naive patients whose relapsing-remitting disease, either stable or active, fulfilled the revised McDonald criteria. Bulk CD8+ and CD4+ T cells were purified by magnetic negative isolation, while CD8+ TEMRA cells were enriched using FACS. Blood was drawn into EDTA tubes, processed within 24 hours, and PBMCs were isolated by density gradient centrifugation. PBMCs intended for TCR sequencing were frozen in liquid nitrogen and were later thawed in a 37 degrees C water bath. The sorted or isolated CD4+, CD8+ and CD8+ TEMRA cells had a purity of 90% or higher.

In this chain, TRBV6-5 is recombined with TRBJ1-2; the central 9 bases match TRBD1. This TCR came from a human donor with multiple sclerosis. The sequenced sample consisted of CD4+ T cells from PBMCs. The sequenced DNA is TGTGCCAGCAGTCGCGGACAGGGGACCTATGGCTACACCTTC. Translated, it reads CASSRGQGTYGYTF.